This T cell receptor (beta chain) comes out of a study of breast tumors, draining lymph nodes, adjacent tissues. The table lists this clonotype with many counts. TCRdb passed the multiplex PCR reads through MiXCR, listing each CDR3 protein once. The table records some 250,000 distinct CDR3 sequences, under 40% of them present only once. Samples came from axillary lymph nodes draining the breast cancer. Germline assignment: CDR1 SGHTA and CDR2 FQGNSA. The J segment lost 0 bases and the V segment lost 6 bases, leaving 7 bases of the junction unmatched. The CDR3 length is 16 residues. The receptor was isolated from a female donor with breast cancer. Some clones in this sample may be carry-over from other donors' samples. The sequencing sample was made of axillary lymph node tissue. V and J are TRBV7-2 and TRBJ2-1; 8 bases are shared with TRBD1. Written as DNA, the CDR3 is TGTGCCAGCAGTTCCAGACAGGGGAGCTCCTACAATGAGCAGTTCTTC. Protein: CASSSRQGSSYNEQFF.